This TCR beta chain was documented in a study of blood T cell repertoires in COVID-19. Across the whole study: PBMCs, B-cell-depleted T cells, or T cells were the source of the cDNA or gDNA that made up the material.

CDR3 length: 13 residues. V lost 6 bases, J lost 12 bases, and 8 bases stayed unmatched. Per the authors' pipeline: Estimates of nucleated cell counts were drawn from the amplification of reference gene primers. The method was immunoSEQ multiplex PCR; TCRdb's version includes in-frame clones alone and lacks a portion of them. The DNA was the basis for D and trimming; V, J and clone size are from that table. The sample comprises approximately 260,000 clones, approximately 83% of which are singletons, and approximately 11% rests with the top ten. V is TRBV12-3 or TRBV12-4 and J is TRBJ1-2; 12 bases are shared with TRBD1. Sequenced input: peripheral blood. This clonotype was sampled from a woman between 65 and 79 years old with acute or convalescent COVID-19. The CDR3 loop reads CASSPGTGGPDTF. The CDR3 DNA sequence: TGTGCCAGCAGCCCCGGGACAGGGGGCCCGGACACCTTC.